The clone carrying this TCR beta chain has a handful of counts. Its matching antigen is unknown. This specimen belongs to a study of CD8 T cells in ankylosing spondylitis. Overall study findings and caveats: Roughly eight highly homologous variants formed a TCR beta motif that appeared characteristic of ankylosing spondylitis blood. Disease-associated clonotypes exhibited CD8+ identity and were relatively infrequent in peripheral blood.

The CDR3 sequence is 16 residues long. Germline trimming cut 2 bases from V and 2 bases from J; bases unmatched to any gene: 3. Germline V CDR1 and CDR2: SNHLY, FYNNEI. Quantitative 5'-RACE with molecular barcodes produced the TCR beta libraries. TCRdb fed the 5' RACE reads into MiXCR, producing one record per CDR3 protein. The table records fewer than 200,000 distinct CDR3 sequences, around 20% of them present only once. This chain links TRBV2 with TRBJ1-6, with 7 bases fitting TRBD1. The receptor was derived from a male donor with ankylosing spondylitis or in good health (not recorded which). Material for sequencing was blood, either unsorted or a sorted T cell fraction (not recorded which). CDR3 DNA: TGTGCCAGCAGTGAAAGGGACAGCCCCTATAATTCACCCCTCCACTTT. Translated: CASSERDSPYNSPLHF.